Listed here are 24 T cell receptor beta chains from one sample, sequenced in a study of shared clonotypes between healthy human individuals. Method: immunoSEQ multiplex PCR; TCRdb's copy keeps in-frame clones and lacks some. The sample includes some 980,000 clones, around 80% of them seen just once. Sequencing was done on a sample of memory CD4+ T cells sorted from blood. As for subset: CD45RA-negative fraction. The receptors come from a man aged 18-30 years in good health.

The chain couples TRBV5-1 to TRBJ2-1; 11 bases agree with TRBD2. The CDR3 length is 15 residues. CDR1 is SGHRS and CDR2 is YFSETQ in the germline V gene. Germline trimming cut 5 bases from V and 6 bases from J; bases unmatched to any gene: 7. The CDR3 DNA reads TGCGCCAGCAGGACTAGCGGGAAAGGGGCCAATGAGCAGTTCTTC. Amino acids: CASRTSGKGANEQFF.

The rearrangement joins TRBV5-6 to TRBJ1-6; D possibly corresponds to TRBD1 (5 bases). The CDR3 spans 13 residues. CDR1 is SGHDT and CDR2 is YYEEEE in the germline V gene. V gave up 4 bases and J gave up 15 bases, with 17 bases separating them. CDR3 sequence (DNA): TGTGCCAGCAGCGACACCGACAGCCGGGTCCTCCACTTT. The encoded protein is CASSDTDSRVLHF.

V and J are TRBV5-4 and TRBJ2-7, with D tentatively TRBD2 (5 bases). V shed 3 bases and J shed 3 bases, with 16 bases lying between them. In germline, CDR1 is SGHNT, CDR2 YYREEE (reference sequence). The CDR3 has 15 amino acids. CDR3 loop: CASSYPGGPDYEQYF. The CDR3 coding sequence is TGTGCCAGCAGCTATCCAGGCGGGCCGGACTACGAGCAGTACTTC.

Concerning this clone: The same CDR3 can be traced to other DNA sequences in this sample. The CDR3 nucleotides are TGCAGTGCCTACTACAATGAGCAGTTCTTC. This encodes CSAYYNEQFF. V is TRBV20-1 and J is TRBJ2-1; the D is unclear. The V gene lost 6 bases and the J gene lost 3 bases, with 3 bases spanning the gap. The germline V gene encodes CDR1 DFQATT and CDR2 SNEGSKA (reference sequence). The CDR3 is 10 residues long.

The gene calls are TRBV19 and TRBJ2-1, with a tentative D call TRBD2 (6 bases). V dropped 7 bases and J dropped 5 bases, with 15 bases sitting between them. Looked up from germline, CDR1 is LNHDA and CDR2 is SQIVND (reference sequence). The CDR3 is 14 residues long. CDR3 coding DNA: TGTGCCAGTAAAGGGAGCGGGTTCAACAATGAGCAGTTCTTC. This sequence encodes CASKGSGFNNEQFF. Complete variable domain (other parts from reference TRBV19 and TRBJ2-1): DGGITQSPKYLFRKEGQNVTLSCEQNLNHDAMYWYRQDPGQGLRLIYYSQIVNDFQKGDIAEGYSVSREKKESFPLTVTSAQKNPTAFYLCASKGSGFNNEQFFGPGTRLTVL.

The chain links TRBV9 to TRBJ1-1; 8 nucleotides match TRBD1. The V gene's germline CDR1 is SGDLS and CDR2 YYNGEE. The length of the CDR3 is 13 residues. V was clipped by 7 bases and J by 1 base; unmatched bases: 3. The CDR3: CASGDRGNTEAFF. DNA for the CDR3: TGTGCCAGCGGCGACAGGGGGAACACTGAAGCTTTCTTT.

This clone was counted only a few times. Other DNA sequences in the same sample also yield this CDR3. The rearrangement joins TRBV2 to TRBJ1-5; D not certain. The CDR3 contains 14 residues. Germline V gives CDR1 SNHLY, CDR2 FYNNEI. Between the trimmed V and J ends, which lost 4 bases and 1 base, there was a span of 8 bases. The CDR3 is CASSVPASNQPQHF. The DNA of the CDR3 is TGTGCCAGCAGTGTCCCCGCCAGCAATCAGCCCCAGCATTTT.

The V call is TRBV9, the J call TRBJ2-7, with D maybe TRBD2 (5 bases). Germline V lookup: CDR1 SGDLS, CDR2 YYNGEE. Between the trimmed V and J ends, which lost 4 bases and 2 bases, there was a span of 13 bases. The CDR3 runs 14 residues. The CDR3 region is CASSPDPAAYEQYF. The CDR3 DNA follows: TGTGCCAGCAGCCCTGACCCAGCGGCCTACGAGCAGTACTTC. Full variable domain (missing parts from reference TRBV9 and TRBJ2-7): DSGVTQTPKHLITATGQRVTLRCSPRSGDLSVYWYQQSLDQGLQFLIQYYNGEERAKGNILERFSAQQFPDLHSELNLSSLELGDSALYFCASSPDPAAYEQYFGPGTRLTVT.

This clone appeared a few times. Other DNA sequences within the sample encode an identical CDR3. This chain links TRBV2 with TRBJ2-5; the D gene is possibly TRBD2 (7 bases). Germline CDR1 reads SNHLY; CDR2 reads FYNNEI. V was shortened by 8 bases and J by 2 bases, with 12 bases between the two germline ends. This CDR3 region has 13 residues. The CDR3 is CASRRGAQETQYF. Written as DNA, the CDR3 is TGTGCCAGCCGTCGGGGGGCGCAAGAGACCCAGTACTTC. The full variable domain, completed using reference TRBV2 and TRBJ2-5, is EPEVTQTPSHQVTQMGQEVILRCVPISNHLYFYWYRQILGQKVEFLVSFYNNEISEKSEIFDDQFSVERPDGSNFTLKIRSTKLEDSAMYFCASRRGAQETQYFGPGTRLLVL.

This clone was seen a few times. The chain employs TRBV7-2 and TRBJ1-6, with D possibly TRBD1 on 5 matching bases. CDR3 length equals 15 residues. V was shortened by 5 bases and J by 9 bases, with 17 bases between the two germline ends. Germline assignment: CDR1 SGHTA and CDR2 FQGNSA. The CDR3 sequence: CASSPRPDRSSPLHF. As DNA, the CDR3 is TGTGCCAGCAGCCCCCGGCCCGACAGAAGTTCACCCCTCCACTTT. Full variable domain (rest looked up from reference TRBV7-2 and TRBJ1-6): GAGVSQSPSNKVTEKGKDVELRCDPISGHTALYWYRQSLGQGLEFLIYFQGNSAPDKSGLPSDRFSAERTGGSVSTLTIQRTQQEDSAVYLCASSPRPDRSSPLHFGNGTRLTVT.

This chain joins TRBV7-2 and TRBJ2-7; D may be TRBD1 or TRBD2 (6 bases each). Germline CDR1 and CDR2: SGHTA and FQGNSA. The CDR3 is made up of 13 amino acids. V was shortened by 8 bases and J by 6 bases, with 17 bases between the two germline ends. This CDR3 is CASCRHGGIEQYF. The CDR3 region has the DNA TGTGCCAGCTGTCGACACGGGGGCATCGAGCAGTACTTC.

Worth noting for this clone: Its ends do not fully match the called genes, so a read error is possible. This sequence joins TRBV10-3 and TRBJ1-5; TRBD1 matches 7 bases. This CDR3 is built from 14 residues. Looked up from germline, CDR1 is ENHRY and CDR2 is SYGVKD. CDR3 sequence reads: CAINEGAGNQPQHF. The CDR3 DNA reads TGTGCCATCAATGAGGGGGCTGGCAATCAGCCCCAGCATTTT.

The rearrangement links TRBV5-1 to TRBJ2-7; 11 bases agree with TRBD2. With V trimmed by 5 bases and J by 3 bases, 4 bases remained unmatched. The germline V gene encodes CDR1 SGHRS and CDR2 YFSETQ. The CDR3 extends over 14 amino acids. The CDR3 here is CASRPTSGVYEQYF. The CDR3 coding sequence is TGCGCCAGCAGACCGACTAGCGGGGTCTACGAGCAGTACTTC.

The chain has TRBV5-1 and TRBJ2-1; 9 nucleotides agree with TRBD2. V was pared by 0 bases and J by 8 bases, with 9 bases of the junction left unmatched. The CDR3 loop spans 16 amino acids. Germline CDR1 is SGHRS and CDR2 is YFSETQ. CDR3 residues: CASSLGASGMLDEQFF. The CDR3 bases are TGCGCCAGCAGCTTGGGGGCTAGCGGGATGTTGGATGAGCAGTTCTTC.

This chain uses TRBV6-1 with TRBJ2-7; 7 positions match TRBD2. This CDR3 is built from 15 residues. The junction had 12 bases not matched to a gene; V was cut back by 6 bases and J by 4 bases. Germline V CDR1 and CDR2: MNHNS, SASEGT. The CDR3 region is CASRRGTSANYEQYF. The CDR3 DNA sequence: TGTGCCAGCAGGCGGGGGACTTCTGCCAATTACGAGCAGTACTTC.

The rearrangement uses TRBV5-4 and TRBJ1-1, with unresolved D. CDR1 and CDR2 from the germline V gene are SGHNT and YYREEE (reference sequence). CDR3 length: 14 amino acids. V lost 4 bases, J lost 0 bases, and 10 bases lay in between. This CDR3 is CASSTGRLNTEAFF. Here the CDR3 DNA reads TGTGCCAGCAGCACGGGCCGGTTGAACACTGAAGCTTTCTTT.

The chain joins TRBV5-4 to TRBJ2-5, with TRBD2 matching 7 bases. V shed 4 bases and J 2 bases; nucleotides not matched to a gene: 11. Germline CDR1 is SGHNT and CDR2 is YYREEE (reference sequence). The CDR3 consists of 16 residues. This CDR3 reads CASSRRAGAEQETQYF. As DNA, the CDR3 is TGTGCCAGCAGCCGGAGGGCGGGAGCCGAACAAGAGACCCAGTACTTC.

This rearrangement joins TRBV4-2 to TRBJ2-3, with 10 bases lining up with TRBD2. Germline CDR1 LGHNA, CDR2 YNFKEQ. The V segment lost 1 base and the J segment 4 bases; nucleotides outside the gene matches: 5. This CDR3 is 16 amino acids long. In DNA, the CDR3 is TGTGCCAGCAGCCAAGTCCCTAGCGGGGGACCAGATACGCAGTATTTT. Its translation: CASSQVPSGGPDTQYF.

J is TRBJ2-7 and V is TRBV5-6, with TRBD1 identical over 10 bases. CDR3 length: 15 amino acids. V shed 4 bases and J 2 bases; nucleotides not matched to a gene: 6. CDR1 is SGHDT, CDR2 YYEEEE, per germline. Here the CDR3 reads CASSLPTGGPYEQYF. CDR3 bases: TGTGCCAGCAGCCTCCCGACAGGGGGCCCCTACGAGCAGTACTTC.

The chain uses TRBV18 and TRBJ1-2; 7 nucleotides agree with TRBD1. The CDR3 length is 14 residues. With V trimmed by 3 bases and J by 4 bases, 5 bases remained unmatched. CDR1 KGHSH and CDR2 LQKENI come from the germline V gene. The CDR3 region is CASSPTGKSYGYTF. Written as DNA, the CDR3 is TGTGCCAGCTCACCGACAGGGAAGAGCTATGGCTACACCTTC.

This chain connects TRBV12-2 to TRBJ2-7; TRBD1 reflects the table's D call only, with no check against the DNA. TRBV12-2 is given as a pseudogene. CDR3 length: 14 residues. CDR3 DNA: TGTGCAAGTCGCTTAGACAGGAGCTCCTACGAGCAGTACTTC. Translation: CASRLDRSSYEQYF.

This sequence joins TRBV11-2 and TRBJ2-7, with 12 bases fitting TRBD2. The CDR3 contains 14 residues. Germline CDR1 reads SGHAT; CDR2 reads FQNNGV. J gave up 7 bases and V 5 bases, and 6 bases lay outside the gene matches. CDR3 amino acids: CASSALAGGLEQYF. In DNA form, the CDR3 reads TGTGCCAGCAGCGCTCTAGCGGGAGGGCTTGAGCAGTACTTC.

The CDR3 DNA sequence: TGTGCCAGCAGTGGGCCCGACAGGGGTCGGGAGCTGTTTTTT. Protein product: CASSGPDRGRELFF. The V and J genes are TRBV2 and TRBJ2-2; 8 nucleotides align to TRBD1. Germline assignment: CDR1 SNHLY and CDR2 FYNNEI. CDR3 length: 14 residues. Trimming cost V 4 bases and J 9 bases; bases outside gene matches: 7.

This clone appeared a few times. The chain joins TRBV5-4 to TRBJ2-7; D is undetermined. In germline, CDR1 is SGHNT, CDR2 YYREEE (reference sequence). The CDR3 loop spans 15 amino acids. Trimming removed 0 bases at V and 5 bases at J, with 15 bases between. The CDR3 here is CASSLAPGGLDEQYF. DNA for the CDR3: TGTGCCAGCAGCTTGGCACCAGGTGGATTAGACGAGCAGTACTTC.